Each of the 3 T cell receptor beta chains below was sequenced from the same sample in a study of spatial heterogeneity in lung cancer. Time point of the sample: sample taken at primary tumor resection. Study-wide results and caveats: Within tumors, counts of expanded alpha and beta TCRs tracked tumor mutation counts.

TCRdb ran MiXCR on the 5' RACE reads and lists one entry per CDR3 protein. Found here are 24,000 or so distinct CDR3 sequences, 8.8% of them singletons; the top ten hold roughly 8%. The antigens for these receptors are not known. Sample: lung tumor tissue, taken at surgery. The source is a male donor with early-stage non-small cell lung cancer.

This clonotype was observed at least ten times. V and J are TRBV28 and TRBJ2-6; D is uncertain. V was shortened by 4 bases and J by 0 bases, with 7 bases between the two germline ends. Germline V lookup: CDR1 MDHEN, CDR2 SYDVKM. The CDR3 totals 15 residues. This chain's CDR3 is CASSSLTSGANVLTF. CDR3 bases: TGTGCCAGCAGTTCCCTGACCTCTGGGGCCAACGTCCTGACTTTC.

This clonotype was seen at least ten times. CDR3 nucleotide sequence: TGTGCCAGCAGCCCCGGACTAGCGCTTGACGAGCAGTACTTC. This codes for CASSPGLALDEQYF. The genes are TRBV12-3 or TRBV12-4 and TRBJ2-7, with 9 bases matching TRBD2. This CDR3 contains 14 residues. V gave up 6 bases and J gave up 5 bases; unmatched junction bases: 8.

This clonotype was counted at least ten times. The chain couples TRBV6-1 to TRBJ2-1; TRBD1 matches at 8 bases. With V trimmed by 2 bases and J by 5 bases, 8 bases remained unmatched. The CDR3 has 16 residues. CDR1 and CDR2 from the germline V gene are MNHNS and SASEGT. The DNA of the CDR3 is TGTGCCAGCAGTGAAATTGGACAGGGCGTCAACAATGAGCAGTTCTTC. Its translation: CASSEIGQGVNNEQFF.